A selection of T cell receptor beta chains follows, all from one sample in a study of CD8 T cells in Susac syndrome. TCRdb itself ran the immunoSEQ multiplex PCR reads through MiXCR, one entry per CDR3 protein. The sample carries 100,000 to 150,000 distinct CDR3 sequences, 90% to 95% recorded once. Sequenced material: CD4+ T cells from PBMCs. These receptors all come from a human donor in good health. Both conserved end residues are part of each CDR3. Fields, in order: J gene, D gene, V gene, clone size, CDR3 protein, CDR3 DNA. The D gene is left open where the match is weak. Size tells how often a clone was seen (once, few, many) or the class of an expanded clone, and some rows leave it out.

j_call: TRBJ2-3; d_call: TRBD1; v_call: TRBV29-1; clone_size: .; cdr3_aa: CSVHTGGIDTQYF; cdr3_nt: TGCAGCGTTCATACAGGGGGCATAGATACGCAGTATTTT
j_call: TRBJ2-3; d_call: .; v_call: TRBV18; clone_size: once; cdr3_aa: CASSPPGSLITDTQYF; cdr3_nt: TGTGCCAGCTCACCACCGGGAAGTCTCATCACAGATACGCAGTATTTT
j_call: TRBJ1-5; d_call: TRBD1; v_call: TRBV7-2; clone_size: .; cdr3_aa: CASSPTGQGNQPQHF; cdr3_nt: TGTGCCAGCAGCCCGACGGGACAGGGCAATCAGCCCCAGCATTTT
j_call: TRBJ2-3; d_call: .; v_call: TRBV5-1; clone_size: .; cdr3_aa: CASRTTATTVTDTQYF; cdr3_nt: TGCGCCAGCAGGACGACAGCAACCACAGTCACAGATACGCAGTATTTT
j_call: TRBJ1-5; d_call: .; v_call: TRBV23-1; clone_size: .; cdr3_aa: CASSQSLGGFSPAQHF; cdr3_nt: TGCGCCAGCAGTCAATCGTTAGGGGGTTTTTCACCAGCCCAGCATTTT
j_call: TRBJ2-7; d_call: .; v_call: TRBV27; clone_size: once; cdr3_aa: CASRLVRSAEQYF; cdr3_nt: TGTGCCAGCAGACTAGTAAGGAGTGCCGAGCAGTACTTC
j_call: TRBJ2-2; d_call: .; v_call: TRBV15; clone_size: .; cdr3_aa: CATSRGKVGELFF; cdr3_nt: TGTGCCACCAGCAGAGGGAAGGTCGGGGAGCTGTTTTTT
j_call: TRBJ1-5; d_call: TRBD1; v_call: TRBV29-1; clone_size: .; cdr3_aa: CSVTGDRDQPQHF; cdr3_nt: TGCAGCGTTACGGGGGACAGAGATCAGCCCCAGCATTTT
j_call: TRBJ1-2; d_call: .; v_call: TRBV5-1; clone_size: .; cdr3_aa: CASSLEGGYTF; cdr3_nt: TGCGCCAGCAGCTTGGAGGGAGGCTACACCTTC
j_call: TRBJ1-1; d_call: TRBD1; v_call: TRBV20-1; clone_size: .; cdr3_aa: CSAKRTGENTEAFF; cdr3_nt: TGCAGTGCTAAAAGGACAGGGGAGAACACTGAAGCTTTCTTT
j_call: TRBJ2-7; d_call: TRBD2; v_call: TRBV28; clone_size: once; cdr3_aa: CASSTQIGGAGSLTYEQYF; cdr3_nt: TGTGCCAGCAGTACCCAAATTGGTGGAGCGGGAAGTCTCACCTACGAGCAGTACTTC
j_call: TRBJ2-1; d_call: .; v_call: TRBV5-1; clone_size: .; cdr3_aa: CASSMWGEVYNEQFF; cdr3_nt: TGCGCCAGCAGCATGTGGGGGGAGGTCTACAATGAGCAGTTCTTC
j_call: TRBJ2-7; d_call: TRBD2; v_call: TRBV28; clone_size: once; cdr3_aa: CASGLAGGQGRYEQYF; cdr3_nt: TGTGCCAGCGGGTTGGCGGGAGGCCAGGGGCGCTACGAGCAGTACTTC
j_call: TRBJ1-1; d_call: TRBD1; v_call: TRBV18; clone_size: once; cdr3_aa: CASSPQGQGTEAFF; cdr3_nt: TGTGCCAGCTCACCACAAGGACAGGGCACTGAAGCTTTCTTT
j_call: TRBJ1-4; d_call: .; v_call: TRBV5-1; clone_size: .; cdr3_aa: CASSRQDLTRANEKLFF; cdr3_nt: TGCGCCAGCAGCCGACAGGATCTAACAAGGGCTAATGAAAAACTGTTTTTT
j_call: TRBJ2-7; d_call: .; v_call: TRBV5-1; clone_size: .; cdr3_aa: CASSGGGSYEQYF; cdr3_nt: TGCGCCAGCAGCGGAGGTGGCTCTTACGAGCAGTACTTC
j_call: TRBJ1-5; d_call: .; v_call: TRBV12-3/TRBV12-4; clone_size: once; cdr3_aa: CASSLSTRTQPQHF; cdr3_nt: TGTGCCAGCAGTTTAAGCACAAGGACCCAGCCCCAGCATTTT
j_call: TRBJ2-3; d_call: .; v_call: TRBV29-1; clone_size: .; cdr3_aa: CSVRADTQYF; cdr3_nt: TGCAGCGTGAGAGCGGATACGCAGTATTTT
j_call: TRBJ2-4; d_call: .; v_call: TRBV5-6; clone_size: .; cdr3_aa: CASSLRGAKNIQYF; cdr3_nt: TGTGCCAGCAGCTTGAGAGGAGCCAAAAACATTCAGTACTTC
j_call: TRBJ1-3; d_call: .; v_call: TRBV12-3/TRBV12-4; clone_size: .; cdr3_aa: CASSFQGSGNTIYF; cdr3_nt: TGTGCCAGCAGTTTCCAGGGCTCTGGAAACACCATATATTTT
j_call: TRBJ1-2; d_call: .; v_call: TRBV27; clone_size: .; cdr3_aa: CASSGSSRGYTF; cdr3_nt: TGTGCCAGCAGTGGGTCCTCTCGGGGCTACACCTTC
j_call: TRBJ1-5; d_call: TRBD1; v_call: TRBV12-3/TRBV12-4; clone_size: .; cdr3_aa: CASDRGSNQPQHF; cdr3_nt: TGTGCCAGCGACAGGGGATCCAATCAGCCCCAGCATTTT
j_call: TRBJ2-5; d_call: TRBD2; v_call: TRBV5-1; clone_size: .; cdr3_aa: CASSLPSGGNSNTQYF; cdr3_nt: TGCGCCAGCAGCCTGCCTAGCGGGGGTAATAGTAACACCCAGTACTTC
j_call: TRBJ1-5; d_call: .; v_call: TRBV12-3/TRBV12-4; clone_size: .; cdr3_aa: CASSDGLSNQPQHF; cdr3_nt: TGTGCCAGCAGTGACGGGCTAAGCAATCAGCCCCAGCATTTT
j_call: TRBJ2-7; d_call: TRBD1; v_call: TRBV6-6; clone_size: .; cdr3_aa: CASSAFGQVLSYEQYF; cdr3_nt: TGTGCCAGCAGTGCGTTCGGACAGGTCCTCTCCTACGAGCAGTACTTC
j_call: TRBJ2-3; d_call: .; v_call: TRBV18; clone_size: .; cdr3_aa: CASSPPTNSDTQYF; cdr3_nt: TGTGCCAGCTCACCACCGACAAACAGCGATACGCAGTATTTT
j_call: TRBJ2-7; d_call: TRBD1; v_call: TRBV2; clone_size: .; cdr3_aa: CASSPQGTPYEQYF; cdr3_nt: TGTGCCAGCAGTCCACAGGGGACCCCCTACGAGCAGTACTTC
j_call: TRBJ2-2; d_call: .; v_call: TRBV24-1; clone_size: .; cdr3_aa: CATSDFYRDTGELFF; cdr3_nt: TGTGCCACCAGTGATTTTTACAGGGACACCGGGGAGCTGTTTTTT
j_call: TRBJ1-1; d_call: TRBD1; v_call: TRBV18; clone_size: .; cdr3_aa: CASSPRGTGGNTEAFF; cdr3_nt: TGTGCCAGCTCACCGCGCGGGACAGGAGGGAACACTGAAGCTTTCTTT
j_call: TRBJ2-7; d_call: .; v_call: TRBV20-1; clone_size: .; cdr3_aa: CSARGRANEQYF; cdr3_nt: TGCAGTGCTAGAGGGAGGGCTAACGAGCAGTACTTC
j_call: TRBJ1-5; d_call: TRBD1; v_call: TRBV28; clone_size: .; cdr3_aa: CASSTGQRFNQPQHF; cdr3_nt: TGTGCCAGCAGTACGGGACAGCGTTTCAATCAGCCCCAGCATTTT
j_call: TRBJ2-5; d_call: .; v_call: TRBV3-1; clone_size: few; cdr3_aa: CASSQEAGEETQYF; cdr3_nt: TGTGCCAGCAGCCAAGAGGCAGGGGAAGAGACCCAGTACTTC
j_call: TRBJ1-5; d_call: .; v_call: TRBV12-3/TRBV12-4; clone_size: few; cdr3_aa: CASSLSPGQPQHF; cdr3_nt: TGTGCCAGCAGTTTATCCCCCGGTCAGCCCCAGCATTTT
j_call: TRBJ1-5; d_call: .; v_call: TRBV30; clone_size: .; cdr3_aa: CAWSRGDNQPQHF; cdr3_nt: TGTGCCTGGAGTAGGGGGGACAATCAGCCCCAGCATTTT
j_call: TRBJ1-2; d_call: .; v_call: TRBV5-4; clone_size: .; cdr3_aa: CASSFGGEDYGYTF; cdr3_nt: TGTGCCAGCAGTTTTGGGGGAGAGGACTATGGCTACACCTTC